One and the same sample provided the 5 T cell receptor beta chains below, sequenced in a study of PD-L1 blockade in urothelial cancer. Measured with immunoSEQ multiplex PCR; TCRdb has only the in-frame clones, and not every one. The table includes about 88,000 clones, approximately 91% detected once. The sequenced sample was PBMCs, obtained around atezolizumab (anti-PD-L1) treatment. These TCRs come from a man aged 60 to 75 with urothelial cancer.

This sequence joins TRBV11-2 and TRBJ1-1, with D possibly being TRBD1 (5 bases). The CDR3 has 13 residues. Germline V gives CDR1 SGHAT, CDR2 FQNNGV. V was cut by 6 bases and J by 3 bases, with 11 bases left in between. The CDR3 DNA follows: TGTGCCAGCAGTTTTCAGGGTGACACTGAAGCTTTCTTT. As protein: CASSFQGDTEAFF.

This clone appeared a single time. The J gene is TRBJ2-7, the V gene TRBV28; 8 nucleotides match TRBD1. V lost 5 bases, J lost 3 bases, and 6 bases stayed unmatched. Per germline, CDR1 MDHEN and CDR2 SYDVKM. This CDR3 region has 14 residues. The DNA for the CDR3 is TGTGCCAGCAGTGCCGGACAGGGAGGCTACGAGCAGTACTTC. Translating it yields CASSAGQGGYEQYF.

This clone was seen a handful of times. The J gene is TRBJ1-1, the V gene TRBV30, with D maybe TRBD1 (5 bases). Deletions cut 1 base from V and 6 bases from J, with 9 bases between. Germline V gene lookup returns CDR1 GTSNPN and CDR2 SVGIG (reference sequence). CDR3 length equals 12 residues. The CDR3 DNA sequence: TGTGCCTGGAGTGAGGGAGGGGCTGAAGCTTTCTTT. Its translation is CAWSEGGAEAFF.

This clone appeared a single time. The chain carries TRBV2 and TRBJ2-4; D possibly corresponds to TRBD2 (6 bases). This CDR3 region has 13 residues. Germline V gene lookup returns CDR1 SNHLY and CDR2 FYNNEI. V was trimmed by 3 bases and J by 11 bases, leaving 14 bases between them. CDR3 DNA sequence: TGTGCCAGCAGTGAGGAGGGGAGCGGTTTTCAGTACTTC. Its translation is CASSEEGSGFQYF.

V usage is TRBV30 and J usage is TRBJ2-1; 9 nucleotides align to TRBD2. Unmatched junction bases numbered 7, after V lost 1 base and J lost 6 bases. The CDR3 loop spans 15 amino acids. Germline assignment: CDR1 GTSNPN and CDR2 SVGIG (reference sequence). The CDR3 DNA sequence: TGTGCCTGGAGTGGGCGCTTGCGGGGGGGCAATGAGCAGTTCTTC. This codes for CAWSGRLRGGNEQFF.